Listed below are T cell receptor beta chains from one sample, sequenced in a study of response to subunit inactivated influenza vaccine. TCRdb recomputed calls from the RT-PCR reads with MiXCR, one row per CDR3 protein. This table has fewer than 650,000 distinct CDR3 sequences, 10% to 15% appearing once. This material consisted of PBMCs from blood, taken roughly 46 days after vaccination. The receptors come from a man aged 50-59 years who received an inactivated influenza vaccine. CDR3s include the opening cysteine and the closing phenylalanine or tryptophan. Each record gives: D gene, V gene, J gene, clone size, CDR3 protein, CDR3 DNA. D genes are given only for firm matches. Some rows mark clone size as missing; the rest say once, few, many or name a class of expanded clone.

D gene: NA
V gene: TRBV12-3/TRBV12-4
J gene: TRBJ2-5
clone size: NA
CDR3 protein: CASSPSRRETQYF
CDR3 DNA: TGTGCCAGCAGTCCGAGTAGAAGGGAGACCCAGTACTTC

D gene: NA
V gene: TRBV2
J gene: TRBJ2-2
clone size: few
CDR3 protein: CATSQAVGTGELFF
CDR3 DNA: TGTGCCACTAGTCAAGCGGTAGGGACCGGGGAGCTGTTTTTT

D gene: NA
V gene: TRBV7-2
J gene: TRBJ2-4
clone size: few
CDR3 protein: CASSSSATGKNIQYF
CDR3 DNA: TGTGCCAGCAGCTCTTCCGCGACAGGCAAAAACATTCAGTACTTC

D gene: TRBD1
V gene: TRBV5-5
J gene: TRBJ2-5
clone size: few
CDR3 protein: CASSLGAGTGIVETQYF
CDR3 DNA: TGTGCCAGCAGCTTGGGTGCCGGGACAGGGATCGTGGAGACCCAGTACTTC

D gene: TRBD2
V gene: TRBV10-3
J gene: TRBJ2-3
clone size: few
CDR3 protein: CATSTTGLAGQSRTDTQYF
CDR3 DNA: TGTGCCACCTCTACCACTGGCCTAGCGGGCCAGAGCCGCACAGATACGCAGTATTTT

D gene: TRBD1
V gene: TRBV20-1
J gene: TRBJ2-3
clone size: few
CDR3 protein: CSAHVLPGQGSSRFTDTQYF
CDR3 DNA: TGCAGTGCTCATGTCTTACCGGGACAGGGGTCCTCGAGGTTCACAGATACGCAGTATTTT

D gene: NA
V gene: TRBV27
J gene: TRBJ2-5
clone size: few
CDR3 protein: CASSYLGGQETQYF
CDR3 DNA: TGTGCCAGCAGCTACCTAGGGGGCCAAGAGACCCAGTACTTC

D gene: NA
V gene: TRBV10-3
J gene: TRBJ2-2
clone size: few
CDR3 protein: CAISEASTGELFF
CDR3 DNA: TGTGCCATCAGTGAAGCCAGCACCGGGGAGCTGTTTTTT

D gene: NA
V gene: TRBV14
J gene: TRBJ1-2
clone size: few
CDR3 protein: CASSQELGKAYGYTF
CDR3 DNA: TGTGCCAGCAGCCAAGAGTTGGGAAAAGCGTATGGCTACACCTTC

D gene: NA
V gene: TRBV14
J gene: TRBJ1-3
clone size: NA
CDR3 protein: CASSQRITISGNTIYF
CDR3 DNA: TGTGCCAGCAGCCAACGAATCACAATCTCTGGAAACACCATATATTTT

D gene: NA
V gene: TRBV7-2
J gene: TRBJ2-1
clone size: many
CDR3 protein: CASSLGLANEQFF
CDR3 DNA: TGTGCCAGCAGCTTAGGTTTAGCCAATGAGCAGTTCTTC

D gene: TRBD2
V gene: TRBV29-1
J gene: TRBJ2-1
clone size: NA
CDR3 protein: CSVRLANSYNEQFF
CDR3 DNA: TGCAGCGTTCGACTAGCGAACTCCTACAATGAGCAGTTCTTC

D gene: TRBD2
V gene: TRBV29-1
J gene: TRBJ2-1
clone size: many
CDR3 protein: CSVLAGGWNNEQFF
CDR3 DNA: TGCAGCGTCCTAGCGGGGGGGTGGAACAATGAGCAGTTCTTC

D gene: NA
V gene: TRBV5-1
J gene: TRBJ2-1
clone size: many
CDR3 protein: CASSLAGTSHNEQFF
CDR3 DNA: TGCGCCAGCAGCTTGGCTGGTACCAGTCACAATGAGCAGTTCTTC

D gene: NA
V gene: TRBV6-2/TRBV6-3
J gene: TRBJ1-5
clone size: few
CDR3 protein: CASSYASRGHNQPQHF
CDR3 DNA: TGTGCCAGCAGTTACGCGAGCAGGGGCCACAATCAGCCCCAGCATTTT